This T cell receptor beta chain came from a study of CD8 T cells in ankylosing spondylitis. This clonotype was seen a few times. The CDR3 length is 13 residues. V lost 2 bases and J lost 8, with 15 bases in between. Germline CDR1 is DFQATT and CDR2 is SNEGSKA (reference sequence). Each CDR3 protein is one row after TCRdb ran MiXCR on the 5' RACE reads. The sample has about 140,000 distinct CDR3 sequences, around a third seen once. The rearrangement joins TRBV20-1 to TRBJ1-2; TRBD1 is a possible D gene (6 bases). Sequenced input: synovial fluid, either unsorted or a sorted T cell fraction (not recorded which). The origin of this receptor is a male donor with ankylosing spondylitis. The CDR3 sequence is CSARPSGQNGYTF. Written as DNA, the CDR3 is TGCAGTGCTAGACCCTCCGGACAGAACGGCTACACCTTC.